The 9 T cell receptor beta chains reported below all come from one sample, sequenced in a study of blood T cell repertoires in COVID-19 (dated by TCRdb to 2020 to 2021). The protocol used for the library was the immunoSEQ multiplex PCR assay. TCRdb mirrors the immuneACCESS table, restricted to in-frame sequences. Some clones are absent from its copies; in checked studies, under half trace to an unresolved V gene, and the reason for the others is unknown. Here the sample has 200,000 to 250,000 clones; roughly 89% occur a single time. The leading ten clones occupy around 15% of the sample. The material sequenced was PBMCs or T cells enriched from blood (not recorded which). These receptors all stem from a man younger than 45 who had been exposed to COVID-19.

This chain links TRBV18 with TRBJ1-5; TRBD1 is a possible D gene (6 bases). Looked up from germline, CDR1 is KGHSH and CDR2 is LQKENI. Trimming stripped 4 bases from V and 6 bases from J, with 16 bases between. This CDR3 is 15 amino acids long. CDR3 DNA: TGTGCCAGCTCACAAGATCGGACAGTGGGTCAGCCCCAGCATTTT. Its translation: CASSQDRTVGQPQHF.

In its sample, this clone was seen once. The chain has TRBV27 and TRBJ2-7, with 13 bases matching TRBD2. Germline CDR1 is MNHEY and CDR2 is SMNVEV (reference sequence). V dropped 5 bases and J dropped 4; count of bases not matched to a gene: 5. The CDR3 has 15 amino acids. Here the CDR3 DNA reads TGTGCCAGCAGTCGACTAGCGGGGGGCTCATACGAGCAGTACTTC. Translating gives CASSRLAGGSYEQYF.

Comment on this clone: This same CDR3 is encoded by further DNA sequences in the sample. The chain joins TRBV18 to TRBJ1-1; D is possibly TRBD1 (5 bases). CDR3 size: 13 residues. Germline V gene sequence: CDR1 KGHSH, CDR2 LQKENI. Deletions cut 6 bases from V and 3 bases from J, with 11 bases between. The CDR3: CASSEGRDTEAFF. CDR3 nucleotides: TGTGCCAGCTCCGAGGGGAGGGACACTGAAGCTTTCTTT. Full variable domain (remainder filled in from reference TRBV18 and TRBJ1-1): NAGVMQNPRHLVRRRGQEARLRCSPMKGHSHVYWYRQLPEEGLKFMVYLQKENIIDESGMPKERFSAEFPKEGPSILRIQQVVRGDSAAYFCASSEGRDTEAFFGQGTRLTVV.

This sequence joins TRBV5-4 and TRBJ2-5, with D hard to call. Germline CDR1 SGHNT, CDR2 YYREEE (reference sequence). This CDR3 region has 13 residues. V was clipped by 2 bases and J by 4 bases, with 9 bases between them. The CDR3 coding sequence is TGTGCCAGCAGCTTTTTTGGCGGAGAGACCCAGTACTTC. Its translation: CASSFFGGETQYF.

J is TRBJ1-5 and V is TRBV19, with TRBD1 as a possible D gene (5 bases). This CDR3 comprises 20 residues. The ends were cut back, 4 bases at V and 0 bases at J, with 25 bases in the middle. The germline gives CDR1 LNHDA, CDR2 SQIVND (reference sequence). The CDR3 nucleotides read TGTGCCAGTAGTAGGAGAAGGGGTCAGCCTAATTACTATAGCAATCAGCCCCAGCATTTT. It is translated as CASSRRRGQPNYYSNQPQHF. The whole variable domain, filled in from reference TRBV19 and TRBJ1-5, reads DGGITQSPKYLFRKEGQNVTLSCEQNLNHDAMYWYRQDPGQGLRLIYYSQIVNDFQKGDIAEGYSVSREKKESFPLTVTSAQKNPTAFYLCASSRRRGQPNYYSNQPQHFGDGTRLSIL.

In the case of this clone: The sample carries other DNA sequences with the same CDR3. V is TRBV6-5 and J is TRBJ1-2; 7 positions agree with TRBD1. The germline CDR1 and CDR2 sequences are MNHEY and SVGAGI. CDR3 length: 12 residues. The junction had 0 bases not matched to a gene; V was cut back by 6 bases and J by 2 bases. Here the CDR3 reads CASRQGNYGYTF. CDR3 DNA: TGTGCCAGCAGACAGGGGAACTATGGCTACACCTTC.

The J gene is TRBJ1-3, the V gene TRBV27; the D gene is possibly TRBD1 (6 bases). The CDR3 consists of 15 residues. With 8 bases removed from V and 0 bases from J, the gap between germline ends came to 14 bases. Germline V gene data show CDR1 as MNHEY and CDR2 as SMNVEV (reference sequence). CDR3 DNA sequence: TGTGCCAGCTCGGGGGGGCTCGGCTCTGGAAACACCATATATTTT. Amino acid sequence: CASSGGLGSGNTIYF.

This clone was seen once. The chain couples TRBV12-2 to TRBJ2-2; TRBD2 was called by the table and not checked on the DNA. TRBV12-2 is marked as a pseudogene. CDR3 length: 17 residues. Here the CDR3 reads CASRLGETRADTGELFF. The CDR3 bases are TGTGCAAGTCGCTTAGGGGAGACGAGGGCAGACACCGGGGAGCTGTTTTTT.

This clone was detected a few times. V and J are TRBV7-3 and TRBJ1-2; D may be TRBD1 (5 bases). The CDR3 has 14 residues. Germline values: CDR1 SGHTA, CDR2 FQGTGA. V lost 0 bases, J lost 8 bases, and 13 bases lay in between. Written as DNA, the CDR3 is TGTGCCAGCAGCTTAACCCCAGGGTTGACGGGCTACACCTTC. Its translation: CASSLTPGLTGYTF.